This T cell receptor beta chain stems from a study of T cells in Graves' hyperthyroidism and ophthalmopathy (dated by TCRdb to between 2018 and 2020). Turning to the overall study: Peripheral blood samples were taken at initial diagnosis, before any treatment was given. TCR Vbeta CDR3 sequencing of around 130 peripheral blood samples (roughly 41 ophthalmopathy, under 80 hyperthyroidism and approximately 17 progressor patients) is reported in the paper. Prospective prediction of ophthalmopathy was tested in an independent validation cohort consisting of 18 hyperthyroidism patients and about 17 patients who later progressed to ophthalmopathy. Once sampling was done, hyperthyroidism patients were given methimazole at a starting dose of 30 mg daily, whereas ophthalmopathy patients were given high-dose intravenous methylprednisolone. To identify distinguishing TCR V-J signatures, a discovery cohort of around 100 patients was used, comprising some 43 with Graves' ophthalmopathy and around 60 with stable Graves' hyperthyroidism. The study also compared thyroid tissue and blood T-cell repertoires from more than five Graves' hyperthyroidism patients. For training and testing, the roughly 97 patients in the discovery cohort were randomly divided in a 7:3 ratio.

Amplification of TCR beta CDR3 regions was carried out from RNA transcripts. The first round of RT-PCR for the TCR CDR3 was performed with the HTBI primer set and the Qiagen OneStep RT-PCR kit. Libraries were constructed in a second round of multiplex PCR, after which size selection and purification were carried out. The libraries were sequenced on an Illumina HiSeq2000 using paired-end 100 bp reads. From the authors' description of their analysis: SOAPnuke was used to process the raw data, removing reads that contained adapters or uncalled bases, had a mean Phred below 15, or lacked an exact match to the constant primer or identifier. High-quality paired reads were merged using COPE v1.2.5, and each unique nucleotide sequence was defined as a clonotype. Clonotypes were aligned to IMGT TRBV, TRBD and TRBJ reference segments using MiTCR v1.1. Analysis was restricted to V-J combinations with a frequency above 0.0001, which covered about 99% of repertoires. A TCS score was defined as the ratio between F50 (clonal expansion) and ExV (chaos), using BLOSUM62-based TCRdist between CDR3 peptides within each V-J. Welch's t-statistics and random forest reduced several hundred V-J features to around 14, which were used in a naive Bayes classifier (R e1071). Using fastp trimming at Q25 and MiXCR clonotype assembly, TCRdb reanalyzed the public sequencing data and kept in-frame beta chains. Rows matching on CDR3 protein sequence are summarized as one entry with the most common DNA and genes. These V and J calls rely on TCRdb rather than the paper's analysis. For this sample the table gives 390,000 or so distinct CDR3 sequences, of which about 15% were detected only once. The top ten clones comprise about 12% of the sample.

This clonotype was found a few times. Its antigen is currently not known. Base qualities are not provided; no much larger clone lies one nucleotide away. Overall study outcomes, separate from this receptor: Sample size was not statistically predetermined, and blinding of investigators to group allocation was not performed. In validation, the model predicted progression to ophthalmopathy with around 71% sensitivity and roughly 75% specificity, a median of about 6 months before onset. In cross-validation, a model built on a 13 V-J signature told ophthalmopathy apart from stable hyperthyroidism with 85% to 90% sensitivity and roughly 81% specificity, and in testing the same model reached 80%/75%. Most expanded thyroid clonotypes (frequency above 0.001) were also found in blood, which suggests that blood repertoires may mirror thyroid immune responses.

In the ophthalmopathy patients, disease was moderately to severely active, with a Clinical Activity Score of 3 or more, a NOSPECS grade of 4 or more, and a duration of less than 3 months. Patients with uncontrolled infections, other autoimmune diseases, pregnancy or lactation were excluded. Diagnoses relied on clinical symptoms, serum thyroxine and TRAb, thyroid ultrasound and orbital computed tomography. PBMCs were separated from roughly 10 ml of fresh peripheral blood using Ficoll-Paque density gradient centrifugation. Total RNA was extracted using Trizol reagent, and RNA quality was assessed on an Agilent 2100 Bioanalyzer. Per the germline V gene (reference sequence), SGHNT is the CDR1 and YYREEE is the CDR2. Reading from cysteine to phenylalanine, the CDR3 counts 15 amino acids. The CDR3 DNA has 45 bases and is translated from base 1. Trimming takes 4 bases off V and 8 bases off J; junction bases not matched to a gene: 9.

This receptor chain uses TRBV5-4 and TRBJ2-1; the junction holds 10 bases that match TRBD2. Material for sequencing was blood. This clonotype originated in a man aged 18-30 years with Graves' ophthalmopathy. Read as DNA, the sequence is TGTGCCAGCAGCCTAGCGGGAGACCAGTTCCATGAGCAGTTCTTC. The resulting protein is CASSLAGDQFHEQFF.